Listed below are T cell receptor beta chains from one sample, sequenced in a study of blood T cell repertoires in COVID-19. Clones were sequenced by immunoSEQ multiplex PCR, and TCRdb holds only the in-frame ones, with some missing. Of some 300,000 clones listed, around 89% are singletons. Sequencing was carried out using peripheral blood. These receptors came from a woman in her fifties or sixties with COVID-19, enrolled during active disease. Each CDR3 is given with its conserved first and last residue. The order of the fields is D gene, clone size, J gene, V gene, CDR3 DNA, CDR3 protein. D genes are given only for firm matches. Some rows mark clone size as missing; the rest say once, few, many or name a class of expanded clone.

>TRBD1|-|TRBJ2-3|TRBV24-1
TGTGCCACCAGTCCAAGAGGGACAGGGAAGGATACGCAGTATTTT
CATSPRGTGKDTQYF
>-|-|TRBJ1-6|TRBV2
TGTGCCAGCAGTGAAGCGCAACAGGGACGGTCACCCCTCCACTTT
CASSEAQQGRSPLHF
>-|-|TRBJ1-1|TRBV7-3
TGTGCCAGCAGCCCCCAGCCAGGGCTTCAGAACACTGAAGCTTTCTTT
CASSPQPGLQNTEAFF
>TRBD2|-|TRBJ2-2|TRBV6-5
TGTGCCAGCAGACTGACTAGCTACGGGGAGCTGTTTTTT
CASRLTSYGELFF
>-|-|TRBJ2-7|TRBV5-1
TGCGCCAGCAGCTTGGAACTAGCAGAACAGTACTTC
CASSLELAEQYF
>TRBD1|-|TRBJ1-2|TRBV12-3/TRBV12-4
TGTGCCAGCAGCTCGACAGGGACGGGCTACACCTTC
CASSSTGTGYTF
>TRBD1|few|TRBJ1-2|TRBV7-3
TGTGCCAGCAGCGCCACAGGGGCTAATGGCTACACCTTC
CASSATGANGYTF
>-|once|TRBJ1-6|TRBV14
TGTGCCAGCAGCCAAGAAGGGGGGGCTGTTTCACCCCTCCACTTT
CASSQEGGAVSPLHF
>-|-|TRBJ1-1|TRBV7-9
TGTGCCAGCAGCTGGGGCCCTTATCCTGAAGCTTTCTTT
CASSWGPYPEAFF
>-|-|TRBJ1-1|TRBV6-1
TGTGCCAGCAGTGAACAGGGGTTACTCCCCGGGGACACTGAAGCTTTCTTT
CASSEQGLLPGDTEAFF
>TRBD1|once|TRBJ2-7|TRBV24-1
TGTGCCACCAGTGATCCACAGGGGGGCTACGAGCAGTACTTC
CATSDPQGGYEQYF
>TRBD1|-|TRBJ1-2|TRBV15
TGTGCCACCAGCACGGGACAGGGGGCGATTGGCTATGGCTACACCTTC
CATSTGQGAIGYGYTF
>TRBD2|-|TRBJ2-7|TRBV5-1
TGCGCCAGCAGCCCTCTAGCGGGAGCGGGAAACGAGCAGTACTTC
CASSPLAGAGNEQYF
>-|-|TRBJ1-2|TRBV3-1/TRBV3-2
TGTGCCAGCAGCCAACAGATAATCAACTATGGCTACACCTTC
CASSQQIINYGYTF
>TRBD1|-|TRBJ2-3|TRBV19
TGTGCCAGTAGTACGGGGACAGGGGGTAGCACAGATACGCAGTATTTT
CASSTGTGGSTDTQYF
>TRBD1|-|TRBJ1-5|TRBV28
TGTGCCAGCAGAAGGACAGGGGGACAGCCCCAGCATTTT
CASRRTGGQPQHF
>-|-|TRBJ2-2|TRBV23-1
TGCGCCAGCAGTCAATCGTATTTCGGCAGGGCGGCCGGGGAGCTGTTTTTT
CASSQSYFGRAAGELFF
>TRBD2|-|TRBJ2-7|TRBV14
TGTGCCAGCAGCCGGTGGGAGGGGTTCGGGTACGAGCAGTACTTC
CASSRWEGFGYEQYF
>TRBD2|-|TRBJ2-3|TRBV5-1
TGCGCCAGCAGCGCATGGCAGAGCGGGAGGATCACAGATACGCAGTATTTT
CASSAWQSGRITDTQYF
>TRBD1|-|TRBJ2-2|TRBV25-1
TGTGCCAGCCTACTCGACAGGGGATCTGCCGGGGAGCTGTTTTTT
CASLLDRGSAGELFF
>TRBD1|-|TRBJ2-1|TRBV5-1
TGCGCCAGCAGCCCTTGGACAGGGAGTTACAATGAGCAGTTCTTC
CASSPWTGSYNEQFF
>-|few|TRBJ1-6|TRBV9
TGTGCCAGCAGCCCTCGAGACGGGCAGGGGTCACCCCTCCACTTT
CASSPRDGQGSPLHF
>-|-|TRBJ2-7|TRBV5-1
TGCGCCAGCAGCTTGGGGGGCTCTAGGTCCACCTACGAGCAGTACTTC
CASSLGGSRSTYEQYF
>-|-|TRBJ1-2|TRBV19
TGTGCCAGTATGGGGAGTATTTACTCATATGGCTACACCTTC
CASMGSIYSYGYTF
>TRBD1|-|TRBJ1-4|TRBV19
TGTGCCAGTAGTGTCCGACAGGGGGCAGATGAAAAACTGTTTTTT
CASSVRQGADEKLFF
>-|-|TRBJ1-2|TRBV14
TGTGCCAGCAGCCCCAGACAGAACTATGGCTACACCTTC
CASSPRQNYGYTF
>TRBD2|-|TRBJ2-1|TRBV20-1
TGCAGTGCTAGTCAAAGCGGGAGGGCCGTCAATGAGCAGTTCTTC
CSASQSGRAVNEQFF
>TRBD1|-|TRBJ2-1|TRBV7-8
TGTGCCAGCAGCCGAGACAGGGGATCCTACAATGAGCAGTTCTTC
CASSRDRGSYNEQFF
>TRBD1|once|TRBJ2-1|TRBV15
TGTGCCACCAGCCCTAAGACAGGGGAAGTCTACAATGAGCAGTTCTTC
CATSPKTGEVYNEQFF
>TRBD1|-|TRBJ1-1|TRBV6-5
TGTGCCAGCAGTAGGGGGACAGATATGAACACTGAAGCTTTCTTT
CASSRGTDMNTEAFF
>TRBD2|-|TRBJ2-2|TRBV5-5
TGTGCCAGCAGCTTGGTGGCCCTAAGCGGGAATGTCCCCGGGGAGCTGTTTTTT
CASSLVALSGNVPGELFF
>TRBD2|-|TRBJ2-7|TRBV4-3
TGCGCCAGCAGCCAAGCCCGACGAGTGCCCGAGGGACTAGGGGGCTACGAGCAGTACTTC
CASSQARRVPEGLGGYEQYF
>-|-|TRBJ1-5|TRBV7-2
TGTGCCAGCAGCGGATCGCCAGGACAGCCCCAGCATTTT
CASSGSPGQPQHF
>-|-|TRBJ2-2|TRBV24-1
TGTGCCACCAGTGAAGGGGCCGGGGAGCTGTTTTTT
CATSEGAGELFF
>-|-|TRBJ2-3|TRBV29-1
TGCAGCTGCCGCCGCCGGGACAACACAGATACGCAGTATTTT
CSCRRRDNTDTQYF
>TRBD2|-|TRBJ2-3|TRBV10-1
TGCGCCAGCAGTGACCTCGGGACTACCGGCACAGATACGCAGTATTTT
CASSDLGTTGTDTQYF
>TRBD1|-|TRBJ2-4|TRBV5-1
TGCGCCAGCAGCAAACAGGGGGGAATACTAGCCAAAAACATTCAGTACTTC
CASSKQGGILAKNIQYF
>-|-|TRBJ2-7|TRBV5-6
TGTGCCAGCAGATCCGGGGGACTGAGTACCTACGAGCAGTACTTC
CASRSGGLSTYEQYF
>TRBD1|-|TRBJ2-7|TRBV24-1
TGTGCCACCAGTGCCCAGACAGGGAGCGAGCAGTACTTC
CATSAQTGSEQYF
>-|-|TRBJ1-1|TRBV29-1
TGCAGCGTAGATAGCGTGAACACTGAAGCTTTCTTT
CSVDSVNTEAFF
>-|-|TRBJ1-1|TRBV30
TGTGCCTGGAGGACGAGGCAGGGGACTGAAGCTTTCTTT
CAWRTRQGTEAFF
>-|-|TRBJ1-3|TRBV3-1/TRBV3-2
TGTGCCAGCAGCCCTAGCGGGCTCTCTGGAAACACCATATATTTT
CASSPSGLSGNTIYF
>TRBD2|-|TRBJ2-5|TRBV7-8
TGTGCCAGCAGCCAAAGGACTAGCGGGAGGGCCAGGGAGACCCAGTACTTC
CASSQRTSGRARETQYF
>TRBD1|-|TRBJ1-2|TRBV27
TGTGCCAGCAGTCCCCTCTCCGGGACAGGGGGTTTCTTCACCTATGGCTACACCTTC
CASSPLSGTGGFFTYGYTF
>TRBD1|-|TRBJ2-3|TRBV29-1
TGCAGCGTTGGGGGACAGACGGTCGATACGCAGTATTTT
CSVGGQTVDTQYF
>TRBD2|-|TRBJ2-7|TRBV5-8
TGTGCCAGCAGCTTGCGTCTAGCGGAGGAATACGAGCAGTACTTC
CASSLRLAEEYEQYF
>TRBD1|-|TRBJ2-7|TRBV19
TGTGCCAGTAGTATCCGGGCAGGGGGCGCTTCTATCTACGAGCAGTACTTC
CASSIRAGGASIYEQYF
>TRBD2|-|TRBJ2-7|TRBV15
TGTGCCACCAGCAGAGATCGAACTAGCGGGAGGGCCGGTGTCTACGAGCAGTACTTC
CATSRDRTSGRAGVYEQYF
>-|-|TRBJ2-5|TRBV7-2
TGTGCCAGCAGTGGGGAGGGGGGCAGGTTGGAGACCCAGTACTTC
CASSGEGGRLETQYF
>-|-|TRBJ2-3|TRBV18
TGTGCCAGCTCACGGAGTTCCGATACGCAGTATTTT
CASSRSSDTQYF